The next 5 T cell receptor beta chains were all read from a single sample in a study of blood T cell repertoires in COVID-19 (dated by TCRdb to the early 2020s). The method was the immunoSEQ multiplex PCR assay. Not all clones reach the TCRdb copy of this immuneACCESS table, which keeps in-frame sequences only. Checked studies attribute under half of the gap to unresolved V genes and leave the rest unexplained. The sample contains roughly 350,000 clones, roughly 85% of them found a single time. The top ten clones comprise roughly 3.4% of the sample. The sample comprised peripheral blood. Every receptor here comes from a woman under 30 with acute or convalescent COVID-19.

The chain is built from TRBV9 and TRBJ2-3, with 13 bases matching TRBD2. CDR1 and CDR2 from the germline V gene are SGDLS and YYNGEE. The V gene end was trimmed by 4 bases and the J gene end by 3 bases; junction bases not matched to a gene: 5. CDR3 length: 16 amino acids. The CDR3 reads CASSFGLAGVTDTQYF. CDR3 bases: TGTGCCAGCAGCTTCGGACTAGCGGGGGTAACAGATACGCAGTATTTT.

The chain joins TRBV5-1 to TRBJ2-1, with D possibly being TRBD1 (5 bases). The CDR3 runs 13 residues. V dropped 4 bases and J dropped 3 bases, with 8 bases sitting between them. In germline, CDR1 is SGHRS, CDR2 YFSETQ. The CDR3 sequence: CASSEDNYNEQFF. The CDR3 DNA is TGCGCCAGCAGCGAGGACAACTACAATGAGCAGTTCTTC.

This clone was seen a single time. The chain employs TRBV2 and TRBJ1-1; 9 bases are shared with TRBD1. Per the germline V gene, CDR1 is SNHLY and CDR2 is FYNNEI. This CDR3 has 16 residues. Trimming at V came to 1 base and at J to 2 bases, leaving 5 bases not matched to a gene. CDR3 DNA: TGTGCCAGCAGTGAAGACGGGACAGGGATAAACACTGAAGCTTTCTTT. It yields the protein CASSEDGTGINTEAFF. The full variable domain, its missing parts supplied by reference TRBV2 and TRBJ1-1, is EPEVTQTPSHQVTQMGQEVILRCVPISNHLYFYWYRQILGQKVEFLVSFYNNEISEKSEIFDDQFSVERPDGSNFTLKIRSTKLEDSAMYFCASSEDGTGINTEAFFGQGTRLTVV.

A single count supports this clone. The chain's CDR3 is CASRNTGGEETQYF. For the CDR3, the DNA is TGTGCCAGCAGAAATACTGGCGGGGAAGAGACCCAGTACTTC. The chain joins TRBV7-3 to TRBJ2-5, with a tentative D call TRBD2 (6 bases). The V end was cut by 6 bases, the J end by 3 bases, with 14 bases between. CDR1 and CDR2 from the germline V gene are SGHTA and FQGTGA. There are 14 residues in the CDR3.

The V call is TRBV5-4, the J call TRBJ1-1, with unresolved D. The CDR3 consists of 15 residues. V shed 0 bases and J shed 6 bases, with 15 bases lying between them. Germline V lookup: CDR1 SGHNT, CDR2 YYREEE (reference sequence). The CDR3: CASSLGADRSSEAFF. Written as DNA, the CDR3 is TGTGCCAGCAGCTTGGGGGCCGATAGGTCCTCTGAAGCTTTCTTT.